Shown below are 13 T cell receptor beta chains from a single sample sequenced in a study of T cells in women clearing cervical HPV infection. Only in-frame clones appear in the TCRdb table, and some are missing; sequencing was by immunoSEQ multiplex PCR. The sample has 40,000 to 55,000 clones. The specimen was blood buffy coat. These receptors were taken from a woman between 18 and 70 years old with a cervical HPV16 infection that either progressed to CIN3+ or cleared (not recorded which).

Points on this clone: The read ends 3 residues early relative to the CDR3; the germline J gene fills the gap. The genes are TRBV10-1 and TRBJ1-1; D is undetermined. Deletions cut 1 base from V and 0 bases from J, with 6 bases between. CDR3 length: 14 amino acids. In germline, CDR1 is WNHNN, CDR2 SYGVQD (reference sequence). The CDR3 sequence is CASSEYPLNTEAFF. CDR3 bases read: TGCGCCAGCAGTGAGTATCCATTGAACACTGAA.

Concerning this clone: The CDR3 end falls 3 residues outside the read, so it is completed with the germline J gene. The chain uses TRBV18 and TRBJ1-2; the D is unclear. Germline loops: CDR1 KGHSH, CDR2 LQKENI. The CDR3 sequence is 15 residues long. The DNA read from the CDR3 is TGTGCCAGCTCACCTCTCGCGGGCGACACAGATACC. Encoded protein: CASSPLAGDTDT. In full, the CDR3 reads CASSPLAGDTDTYTF.

In regard to this clone: The read halts 3 residues ahead of the CDR3 end, with the missing end drawn from the germline J gene. This rearrangement joins TRBV19 to TRBJ2-4; a possible D gene is TRBD2 (7 bases). Germline lookup yields CDR1 LNHDA and CDR2 SQIVND (reference sequence). The CDR3 sequence is 12 residues long. The sequenced part of the CDR3 DNA is TGTGCCAGTACTCCGGGGGGCTGGGGT. This sequence encodes CASTPGGWG. The complete CDR3 sequence is CASTPGGWGQYF.

With respect to this clone: The read ends 3 residues early relative to the CDR3; the germline J gene fills the gap. This sequence joins TRBV5-6 and TRBJ1-6; D remains ambiguous. The CDR3 runs to 13 residues. Germline CDR1 and CDR2: SGHDT and YYEEEE. Trimming took off 4 bases at V and 7 bases at J, with 9 bases between the two ends. The CDR3 reads CASSPAGNSPLHF. The covered CDR3 bases are TGTGCCAGCAGCCCAGCGGGGAATTCACCC.

Concerning this clone: At one boundary the junction diverges from the germline segment, which might be a read error. The CDR3 end falls 3 residues outside the read, so it is completed with the germline J gene. Other DNA variants within this sample encode the same CDR3. The chain uses TRBV5-1 and TRBJ1-3; D is perhaps TRBD1 (5 bases). Germline V gene data show CDR1 as SGHRS and CDR2 as YFSETQ. CDR3 size: 16 residues. The CDR3 sequence is CASSFDRGATGNTIYF. The sequenced CDR3 bases are TGCGCCAGCAGCTTCGATAGAGGGGCAACTGGAAACACG.

About this clone itself: The read is 3 residues too short to cover the CDR3 end, so that end is filled in from the germline J gene. The chain links TRBV10-3 to TRBJ1-6; D uncertain. Germline values: CDR1 ENHRY, CDR2 SYGVKD. The length of the CDR3 is 15 residues. CDR3 in amino acids: CAISEGQASGTALHF. Partial CDR3 DNA: TGTGCCATCAGTGAGGGGCAGGCCTCCGGCACGGCC.

Regarding this clone: The read ends 3 residues early relative to the CDR3; the germline J gene fills the gap. The chain employs TRBV19 and TRBJ1-5, with D perhaps TRBD1 (6 bases). Germline loops: CDR1 LNHDA, CDR2 SQIVND (reference sequence). V gave up 5 bases and J gave up 3 bases, with 14 bases separating them. CDR3 size: 15 residues. The sequenced CDR3 bases are TGTGCCAGTAGTCCGCCGGGACAAATCAATCAGCCC. Translated, it gives CASSPPGQINQP. The CDR3 as a whole reads CASSPPGQINQPQHF.

CDR3 residues: CASSQDRYRDRSNYGYTF. CDR3 bases read: TGCGCCAGCAGCCAAGACAGATATCGGGACAGAAGTAACTATGGC. The chain carries TRBV4-1 and TRBJ1-2, with 7 bases lining up with TRBD1. The read halts 3 residues ahead of the CDR3 end, with the missing end drawn from the germline J gene. Trimming removed 0 bases from V and 1 base from J; junction bases left unmatched: 11. The V gene's germline CDR1 is MGHRA and CDR2 YSYEKL. This CDR3 has 18 residues.

Remarks on this clone: The observed sequence ends 3 residues before the CDR3 terminus, with the missing tail filled in from the germline J gene. This sequence joins TRBV18 and TRBJ1-5; TRBD1 is a possible D gene (5 bases). The CDR3 consists of 14 residues. Looked up from germline, CDR1 is KGHSH and CDR2 is LQKENI. V was cut by 3 bases and J by 7 bases, with 13 bases left in between. The CDR3 reads CASSPESAGQPQHF. The sequenced part of the CDR3 DNA is TGTGCCAGCTCACCGGAGAGCGCAGGGCAGCCC.

The part of the CDR3 DNA that was read is TGTGCCAGCAGGAGAGCCCGGGGGGCGGTCACAGATACG. Its protein product is CASRRARGAVTDT. The whole CDR3 sequence reads CASRRARGAVTDTQYF. The J gene is TRBJ2-3, the V gene TRBV12-3 or TRBV12-4; D might be TRBD2 (7 bases). The sequence runs out 3 residues before the end of the CDR3; the remainder is reconstructed from the germline J gene. This CDR3 contains 16 residues. Trimming shortened V by 6 bases and J by 2 bases, and 18 bases separated the two germline ends.

Details on this clone: The read halts 3 residues ahead of the CDR3 end, with the missing end drawn from the germline J gene. The rearrangement joins TRBV19 to TRBJ2-3, with a weak D call TRBD2 (5 bases). The CDR3 is 14 residues long. Per the germline V gene, CDR1 is LNHDA and CDR2 is SQIVND (reference sequence). CDR3 DNA, as far as it was read: TGTGCCAGTAGCGGCCGCGCTCTCGGGGAGACG. Amino acids: CASSGRALGET. The whole CDR3 is CASSGRALGETQYF. Full variable domain (remainder filled in from reference TRBV19 and TRBJ2-3): DGGITQSPKYLFRKEGQNVTLSCEQNLNHDAMYWYRQDPGQGLRLIYYSQIVNDFQKGDIAEGYSVSREKKESFPLTVTSAQKNPTAFYLCASSGRALGETQYFGPGTRLTVL.

The part of the CDR3 DNA that was read is TGTGCCAGTAGTCCCCGGACAGGGGGGGGCGAC. Translated: CASSPRTGGGD. The whole CDR3 reads CASSPRTGGGDYTF. The V call is TRBV19, the J call TRBJ1-2; 10 positions match TRBD1. The read terminates 3 residues ahead of where the CDR3 ends, so the germline J gene completes it. Germline V CDR1 and CDR2: LNHDA, SQIVND (reference sequence). The CDR3 consists of 14 residues.

A note on this clone: The read falls 3 residues short of the CDR3 end, and the missing part is taken from the germline J gene. This chain links TRBV29-1 with TRBJ1-5, with D possibly TRBD1 on 5 matching bases. Trimming stripped 6 bases from V and 5 bases from J, with 14 bases between. The CDR3 is 13 residues long. Germline V CDR1 and CDR2: SQVTM, ANQGSEA. This chain's CDR3 is CSVADSLYQPQHF. The sequenced CDR3 bases are TGCAGCGTGGCAGACAGCCTCTATCAGCCC.